The clone carrying this TCR beta chain was seen a single time. These data belong to a study of blood T cell repertoires in COVID-19. Looking at the study overall: Acute-phase and convalescent COVID-19 samples originated in the United States, Italy and Spain. PBMCs, B-cell-depleted T cells, or T cells provided the cDNA or gDNA that made up the material.

The authors' processing: Reference gene primers were amplified, and this amplification served to estimate nucleated cell counts. Data came from immunoSEQ multiplex PCR; TCRdb stores just in-frame clones and leaves some out. Clonal size and the V and J genes are those of that table, whereas D and trimming came from the DNA. The sample shows 200,000 or so clones, 84% of them seen only once. V lost 6 bases, J lost 4 bases, and 9 bases lay in between. Per the germline V gene, CDR1 is MNHEY and CDR2 is SVGAGI. The CDR3 has 12 amino acids. The receptor was derived from a human donor in a cohort sampled during active COVID-19. This sequence joins TRBV6-5 and TRBJ1-1; no definite D call. The specimen sequenced was peripheral blood. The CDR3 DNA is TGTGCCAGCAGCTCTTTTTCCACTGAAGCTTTCTTT. Amino acid sequence: CASSSFSTEAFF.